What follows describes a single T cell receptor (beta chain). Its specificity is not known. These data originate in a study of CD8 T cells in Susac syndrome. Random hexamers were used to reverse transcribe an amount of about 0.45 to 1 ug RNA. TCRdb redid the calling of the immunoSEQ multiplex PCR reads with MiXCR, one entry per CDR3 protein. The sample carries over 150,000 distinct CDR3 sequences, 80% to 95% recorded once. Study outcomes and limitations: The study's TCR sequencing and HLA analysis covered a relatively small number of individuals, and the study acknowledged this.

Germline V gene sequence: CDR1 SEHNR, CDR2 FQNEAQ (reference sequence). The length of the CDR3 is 14 residues. Trimming shortened V by 1 base and J by 5 bases, and 8 bases separated the two germline ends. J is TRBJ1-4 and V is TRBV7-9; no definite D call. The receptor was derived from a human donor with multiple sclerosis. What was sequenced was CD4+ T cells from PBMCs. This chain's CDR3 is CASSLVRGNEKLFF. As DNA, the CDR3 is TGTGCCAGCAGCTTAGTACGCGGGAATGAAAAACTGTTTTTT.